This passage covers 20 T cell receptor beta chains from one sample sequenced in a study of tumor-infiltrating lymphocytes in localized non-small cell lung cancer. Clones were sequenced by immunoSEQ multiplex PCR, and TCRdb holds only the in-frame ones, with some missing. The sample lists roughly 9,200 clones; about four fifths were seen once. Specimen: uninvolved lung tissue not adjacent to the tumor. These receptors came from a human donor with non-small cell lung cancer.

This CDR3 reads CASSLAVTDTQYF. For the CDR3, the DNA is TGCGCCAGCAGCTTGGCCGTCACAGATACGCAGTATTTT. This chain uses TRBV5-1 with TRBJ2-3; D call uncertain. The CDR3 loop spans 13 amino acids. Germline CDR1 SGHRS, CDR2 YFSETQ. Deletions cut 0 bases from V and 2 bases from J, with 4 bases between. Supplemented by reference TRBV5-1 and TRBJ2-3, the full variable domain reads KAGVTQTPRYLIKTRGQQVTLSCSPISGHRSVSWYQQTPGQGLQFLFEYFSETQRNKGNFPGRFSGRQFSNSRSEMNVSTLELGDSALYLCASSLAVTDTQYFGPGTRLTVL.

The chain employs TRBV7-9 and TRBJ1-4, with 10 positions matching TRBD1. Germline CDR1 reads SEHNR; CDR2 reads FQNEAQ (reference sequence). The length of the CDR3 is 14 residues. J was trimmed by 5 bases and V by 8 bases; bases with no gene match: 5. The CDR3 is CASASGQGNEKLFF. For the CDR3, the DNA is TGTGCCAGCGCTTCGGGACAGGGGAATGAAAAACTGTTTTTT.

The J gene is TRBJ2-2, the V gene TRBV10-2; 8 positions agree with TRBD2. The CDR3 consists of 17 residues. With 3 bases clipped from V and 1 base from J, the junction kept 7 bases outside the gene matches. Per germline, CDR1 WSHSY and CDR2 SAAADI. This CDR3 reads CASSDMVAGMNTGELFF. The CDR3 DNA sequence: TGCGCCAGCAGTGATATGGTAGCGGGAATGAACACCGGGGAGCTGTTTTTT.

The chain's CDR3 is CASSLGEGGTSYEQYF. The CDR3 DNA reads as TGTGCCAGCAGCTTAGGCGAGGGAGGTACTTCCTACGAGCAGTACTTC. V and J are TRBV7-8 and TRBJ2-7; weak D call: TRBD2 (6 bases). V gave up 1 base and J gave up 1 base, with 14 bases separating them. The CDR3 runs to 16 residues. Germline CDR1 and CDR2: SGHVS and FQNEAQ.

This clone was seen a few times. The CDR3 region is CASSTVNTGELFF. The CDR3 nucleotides are TGTGCCAGCAGTACGGTCAACACCGGGGAGCTGTTTTTT. This sequence joins TRBV7-7 and TRBJ2-2; D is unresolved. CDR3 size: 13 residues. CDR1 and CDR2 from the germline V gene are SSHAT and FNYEAQ (reference sequence). Between the trimmed V and J ends, which lost 6 bases and 2 bases, there was a span of 7 bases.

V and J are TRBV5-1 and TRBJ2-7; 9 bases align to TRBD2. CDR3 length equals 18 residues. Germline assignment: CDR1 SGHRS and CDR2 YFSETQ. V lost 0 bases and J lost 5; bases outside the gene matches: 15. The CDR3 protein is CASSLAPGLAGVGNEQYF. CDR3 in DNA: TGCGCCAGCAGCTTGGCCCCCGGTTTAGCGGGAGTTGGGAACGAGCAGTACTTC.

The CDR3 loop reads CASSLRQPSYGYTF. In DNA, the CDR3 is TGTGCCAGTAGTCTGCGACAGCCGTCCTATGGCTACACCTTC. The chain combines TRBV19 with TRBJ1-2; D is perhaps TRBD1 (5 bases). V lost 5 bases and J lost 4, with 14 bases in between. The CDR3 runs to 14 residues. From germline, CDR1 is LNHDA and CDR2 SQIVND (reference sequence).

The chain is built from TRBV27 and TRBJ2-1; 12 positions agree with TRBD2. The germline gives CDR1 MNHEY, CDR2 SMNVEV (reference sequence). The CDR3 contains 16 residues. Unmatched junction bases numbered 10, after V lost 7 bases and J lost 6 bases. This CDR3 reads CASTKPLAGGGNEQFF. In DNA form, the CDR3 reads TGTGCCAGCACCAAGCCTCTAGCGGGAGGGGGCAATGAGCAGTTCTTC.

This clone was observed once. The chain is built from TRBV5-1 and TRBJ2-5, with D unclear. The germline V and J ends were trimmed by 3 bases and 5 bases, with 17 bases remaining between them. This CDR3 comprises 15 residues. In germline, CDR1 is SGHRS, CDR2 YFSETQ. CDR3 loop: CASSSTTSPRETQYF. CDR3 nucleotide sequence: TGCGCCAGCAGCTCGACGACCTCCCCTCGGGAGACCCAGTACTTC.

J is TRBJ1-1 and V is TRBV6-1; TRBD1 might be the D (5 bases). The ends were cut back, 6 bases at V and 4 bases at J, with 18 bases in the middle. The CDR3 covers 15 residues. Looked up from germline, CDR1 is MNHNS and CDR2 is SASEGT. The DNA of the CDR3 is TGTGCCAGCAGCCTAGACCCAGGGATAGCCACTGAAGCTTTCTTT. Its protein is CASSLDPGIATEAFF.

This clone appeared once. Written as DNA, the CDR3 is TGTGCCTGGAGTGTGACCTCGAACACTGAAGCTTTCTTT. This translates into CAWSVTSNTEAFF. V is TRBV30 and J is TRBJ1-1, with D unresolved. The germline V gene has CDR1 GTSNPN and CDR2 SVGIG (reference sequence). The CDR3 spans 13 residues. Trimming took off 0 bases at V and 1 base at J, with 6 bases between the two ends. Full variable domain (rest looked up from reference TRBV30 and TRBJ1-1): SQTIHQWPATLVQPVGSPLSLECTVEGTSNPNLYWYRQAAGRGLQLLFYSVGIGQISSEVPQNLSASRPQDRQFILSSKKLLLSDSGFYLCAWSVTSNTEAFFGQGTRLTVV.

The gene calls are TRBV10-3 and TRBJ2-2; TRBD2 matches at 10 bases. The CDR3 sequence is 13 residues long. J gave up 10 bases and V 5 bases, and 4 bases lay outside the gene matches. CDR1 is ENHRY and CDR2 is SYGVKD in the germline V gene. The DNA of the CDR3 is TGTGCCATCAGTAAGCGGGAGGGGATGGAGCTGTTTTTT. Amino acids: CAISKREGMELFF.

J is TRBJ1-2 and V is TRBV29-1; D is unresolved. Germline-derived CDR1 and CDR2 are SQVTM and ANQGSEA. V gave up 6 bases and J gave up 4 bases, with 15 bases separating them. The CDR3 sequence is 13 residues long. CDR3 bases: TGCAGCGTAACGATCGGGATGTCCTATGGCTACACCTTC. Protein: CSVTIGMSYGYTF. Full variable domain (remainder filled in from reference TRBV29-1 and TRBJ1-2): SAVISQKPSRDICQRGTSLTIQCQVDSQVTMMFWYRQQPGQSLTLIATANQGSEATYESGFVIDKFPISRPNLTFSTLTVSNMSPEDSSIYLCSVTIGMSYGYTFGSGTRLTVV.

This chain joins TRBV2 and TRBJ1-2, with 7 positions matching TRBD1. CDR3 length equals 14 residues. Trimming cost V 7 bases and J 4 bases; bases outside gene matches: 9. The germline gives CDR1 SNHLY, CDR2 FYNNEI. The CDR3 coding sequence is TGTGCCAGCAAGGTATCGGGACAGACCTATGGCTACACCTTC. Translating gives CASKVSGQTYGYTF.

In this sample, this clone turned up once. The chain has TRBV5-1 and TRBJ2-7, with a tentative D call TRBD1 (5 bases). Germline CDR1 is SGHRS and CDR2 is YFSETQ. The CDR3 contains 14 residues. Trimming shortened V by 4 bases and J by 2 bases, and 13 bases separated the two germline ends. CDR3: CASSTKQGAYEQYF. The CDR3 DNA reads TGCGCCAGCAGCACAAAGCAAGGGGCCTACGAGCAGTACTTC.

The chain recombines TRBV14 with TRBJ2-7, with TRBD1 identical over 9 bases. The CDR3 has 14 amino acids. V lost 2 bases to trimming and J lost 6 bases; unmatched junction nucleotides: 5. Germline V gene lookup returns CDR1 SGHDN and CDR2 FVKESK. CDR3 sequence reads: CASSQRDRDREQYF. The CDR3 nucleotides read TGTGCCAGCAGCCAACGGGACAGGGATCGCGAGCAGTACTTC.

The chain links TRBV5-1 to TRBJ2-1, with D unresolved. The CDR3 is 12 amino acids. V was pared by 1 base and J by 6 bases, with 5 bases between. Germline V gives CDR1 SGHRS, CDR2 YFSETQ. The CDR3 is CASSLFRNEQFF. In DNA, the CDR3 is TGCGCCAGCAGCTTGTTCCGCAATGAGCAGTTCTTC.

This clone was counted between two and nine times. The genes are TRBV7-6 and TRBJ2-5; D possibly matches TRBD1 or TRBD2 (6 bases each). Germline V gene data show CDR1 as SGHVS and CDR2 as FNYEAQ. V lost 3 bases and J 4 bases, leaving 12 bases between the germline ends. The CDR3 is made up of 14 amino acids. Here the CDR3 DNA reads TGTGCCAGCAGCTTCGGGTGGGGGGCAGAGACCCAGTACTTC. As protein: CASSFGWGAETQYF.

This chain links TRBV30 with TRBJ1-3, with unresolved D. The germline V gene encodes CDR1 GTSNPN and CDR2 SVGIG (reference sequence). This CDR3 spans 13 amino acids. V was trimmed by 8 bases and J by 6 bases, leaving 17 bases between them. As DNA, the CDR3 is TGTGCCCGAGCCCGAGAGAACTCAAACACCATATATTTT. This codes for CARARENSNTIYF.

This chain uses TRBV28 with TRBJ1-1; D not resolved. V lost 3 bases to trimming and J lost 0 bases, with 5 bases between them. Germline CDR1 reads MDHEN; CDR2 reads SYDVKM. The CDR3 has 13 residues. CDR3 in amino acids: CASSFDMNTEAFF. DNA for the CDR3: TGTGCCAGCAGTTTCGACATGAACACTGAAGCTTTCTTT.